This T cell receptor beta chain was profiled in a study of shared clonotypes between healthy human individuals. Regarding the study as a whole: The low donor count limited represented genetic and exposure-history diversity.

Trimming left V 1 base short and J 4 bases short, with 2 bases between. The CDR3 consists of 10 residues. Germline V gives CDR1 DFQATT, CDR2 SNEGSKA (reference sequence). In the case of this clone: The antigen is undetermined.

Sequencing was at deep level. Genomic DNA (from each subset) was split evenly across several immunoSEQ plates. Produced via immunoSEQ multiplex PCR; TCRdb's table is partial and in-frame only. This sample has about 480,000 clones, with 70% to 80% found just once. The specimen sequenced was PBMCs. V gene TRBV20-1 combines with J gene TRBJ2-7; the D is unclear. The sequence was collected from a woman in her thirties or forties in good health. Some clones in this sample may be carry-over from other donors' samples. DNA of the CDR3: TGCAGTGCTAGAGGTTACGAGCAGTACTTC. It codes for CSARGYEQYF.